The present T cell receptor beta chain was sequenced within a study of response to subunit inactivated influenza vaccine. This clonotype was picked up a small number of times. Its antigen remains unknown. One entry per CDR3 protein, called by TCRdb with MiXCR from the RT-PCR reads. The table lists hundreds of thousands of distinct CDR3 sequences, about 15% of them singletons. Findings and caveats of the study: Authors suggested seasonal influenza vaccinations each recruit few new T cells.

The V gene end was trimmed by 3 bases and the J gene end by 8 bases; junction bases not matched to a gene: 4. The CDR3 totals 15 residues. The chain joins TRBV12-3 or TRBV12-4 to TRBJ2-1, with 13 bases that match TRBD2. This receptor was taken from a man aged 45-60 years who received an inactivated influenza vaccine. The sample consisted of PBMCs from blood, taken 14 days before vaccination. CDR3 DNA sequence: TGTGCCAGCAGTTTTGGACTAGCGGGAGTCTATGAGCAGTTCTTC. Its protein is CASSFGLAGVYEQFF.